This entry lists 14 T cell receptor beta chains sequenced from one sample in a study of blood T cell repertoires in COVID-19. Method: immunoSEQ multiplex PCR; TCRdb's copy keeps in-frame clones and lacks some. Of about 84,000 clones listed, 76% are singletons. The specimen sequenced was peripheral blood. Every receptor here comes from a man aged 65-85 years with acute or convalescent COVID-19.

The sample holds many counts of this clone. The chain is built from TRBV2 and TRBJ2-7; D is perhaps TRBD1 (8 bases). The CDR3 length is 12 residues. Trimming removed 8 bases from V and 5 bases from J, with 13 bases in between. CDR1 and CDR2 from the germline V gene are SNHLY and FYNNEI. The CDR3: CASRTGRDEQYF. The CDR3, as DNA: TGTGCCAGCCGGACAGGGAGGGACGAGCAGTACTTC. Filled out from reference TRBV2 and TRBJ2-7, the complete variable domain reads EPEVTQTPSHQVTQMGQEVILRCVPISNHLYFYWYRQILGQKVEFLVSFYNNEISEKSEIFDDQFSVERPDGSNFTLKIRSTKLEDSAMYFCASRTGRDEQYFGPGTRLTVT.

V is TRBV27 and J is TRBJ2-2; 7 nucleotides match TRBD2. Germline CDR1 reads MNHEY; CDR2 reads SMNVEV (reference sequence). V was clipped by 10 bases and J by 1 base; unmatched bases: 6. This CDR3 contains 14 residues. The DNA for the CDR3 is TGTGCCACCAACCGCGGGGGGAACACCGGGGAGCTGTTTTTT. Protein sequence: CATNRGGNTGELFF.

The CDR3 reads CASSVALGQATNYGYTF. CDR3 DNA sequence: TGTGCCAGCAGCGTAGCCTTGGGGCAGGCTACTAACTATGGCTACACCTTC. This chain uses TRBV9 with TRBJ1-2; maybe TRBD1 (5 bases). Trimming removed 0 bases at V and 0 bases at J, with 15 bases between. The germline V gene encodes CDR1 SGDLS and CDR2 YYNGEE. The length of the CDR3 is 17 residues. The full variable domain, rest sourced from reference TRBV9 and TRBJ1-2, is DSGVTQTPKHLITATGQRVTLRCSPRSGDLSVYWYQQSLDQGLQFLIQYYNGEERAKGNILERFSAQQFPDLHSELNLSSLELGDSALYFCASSVALGQATNYGYTFGSGTRLTVV.

This clone was counted a few times. This chain connects TRBV5-1 to TRBJ2-1, with 15 bases matching TRBD2. There are 20 residues in the CDR3. The germline V gene encodes CDR1 SGHRS and CDR2 YFSETQ. V was pared by 3 bases and J by 0 bases, with 10 bases of the junction left unmatched. The CDR3 loop reads CASSWTMGLAGGHSYNEQFF. The CDR3 nucleotides read TGCGCCAGCAGCTGGACCATGGGACTAGCGGGAGGCCACTCCTACAATGAGCAGTTCTTC.

This chain uses TRBV5-1 with TRBJ1-2, with D possibly matching TRBD1 (6 bases). Trimming left V 4 bases short and J 8 bases short, with 15 bases between. Germline values: CDR1 SGHRS, CDR2 YFSETQ. There are 13 residues in the CDR3. The CDR3 bases are TGCGCCAGCAGCCTTACAGGGTCGGGCGGCTACACCTTC. It encodes CASSLTGSGGYTF.

The gene calls are TRBV7-2 and TRBJ1-1; D is ambiguous. The V and J ends lost 2 bases and 5 bases respectively, with 9 bases between them. CDR1 SGHTA and CDR2 FQGNSA come from the germline V gene. The CDR3 covers 13 residues. The CDR3 sequence: CASSLLRTTEAFF. CDR3 in DNA: TGTGCCAGCAGCTTATTGAGGACTACTGAAGCTTTCTTT.

The DNA of the CDR3 is TGTGCCAGCAGCCTTGGGACAGGGGTTAGCTATGGCTACACCTTC. It yields the protein CASSLGTGVSYGYTF. The chain recombines TRBV7-9 with TRBJ1-2; TRBD1 agrees at 10 bases. There are 15 residues in the CDR3. The J segment lost 4 bases and the V segment lost 5 bases, leaving 7 bases of the junction unmatched. Germline V gives CDR1 SEHNR, CDR2 FQNEAQ (reference sequence).

The CDR3 loop reads CASSLGSGGALDTQYF. In DNA, the CDR3 is TGTGCCAGCAGCTTAGGTAGCGGGGGGGCCTTAGATACGCAGTATTTT. The rearrangement uses TRBV7-3 and TRBJ2-3; 11 bases fit TRBD2. With V trimmed by 2 bases and J by 5 bases, 6 bases remained unmatched. This CDR3 comprises 16 residues. CDR1 is SGHTA, CDR2 FQGTGA, per germline.

This chain links TRBV9 with TRBJ2-7; D ambiguous. There are 12 residues in the CDR3. Germline V gene data show CDR1 as SGDLS and CDR2 as YYNGEE. With 4 bases removed from V and 6 bases from J, the gap between germline ends came to 11 bases. CDR3 amino acids: CASSPDKGEQYF. CDR3 coding DNA: TGTGCCAGCAGCCCCGACAAAGGCGAGCAGTACTTC. Complete variable domain (other parts from reference TRBV9 and TRBJ2-7): DSGVTQTPKHLITATGQRVTLRCSPRSGDLSVYWYQQSLDQGLQFLIQYYNGEERAKGNILERFSAQQFPDLHSELNLSSLELGDSALYFCASSPDKGEQYFGPGTRLTVT.

Turning to this clone: This could be a read error, since a much larger clone is one nucleotide away. The J gene is TRBJ2-7, the V gene TRBV13; D is unresolved. Trimming left V 4 bases short and J 3 bases short, with 4 bases between. The CDR3 loop spans 11 amino acids. Germline V gives CDR1 PRHDT, CDR2 FYEKMQ (reference sequence). DNA for the CDR3: TGTGCCAGCAGCTCCGGCTACGAGCAGTACTTC. This sequence encodes CASSSGYEQYF.

This sequence joins TRBV6-1 and TRBJ2-1; possible D gene TRBD1, 6 bases. This CDR3 comprises 17 residues. V shed 1 base and J shed 2 bases, with 15 bases lying between them. Per the germline V gene, CDR1 is MNHNS and CDR2 is SASEGT. In DNA, the CDR3 is TGTGCCAGCAGTGAAGAACCCGGGACACTCACCTACAATGAGCAGTTCTTC. Its translation: CASSEEPGTLTYNEQFF.

This chain connects TRBV7-2 to TRBJ1-2; 9 bases are a match to TRBD1. The trim removed 4 bases at V and 3 bases at J, leaving 3 bases unmatched. This CDR3 contains 14 residues. The germline CDR1 and CDR2 sequences are SGHTA and FQGNSA. CDR3 loop: CASSSGTGYYGYTF. DNA for the CDR3: TGTGCCAGCAGCTCAGGGACAGGGTACTATGGCTACACCTTC.

J is TRBJ2-7 and V is TRBV4-2, with D tentatively TRBD1 (5 bases). V was clipped by 2 bases and J by 4 bases, with 15 bases between them. CDR3 length: 15 amino acids. The germline V gene has CDR1 LGHNA and CDR2 YNFKEQ. CDR3 sequence (DNA): TGTGCCAGCAGCCAATCTCAGGGAAATTTATACGAGCAGTACTTC. Translating it yields CASSQSQGNLYEQYF.

The J gene is TRBJ1-2, the V gene TRBV15; tentatively, D is TRBD1 (6 bases). The CDR3 has 13 amino acids. The V end was cut by 4 bases, the J end by 2 bases, with 8 bases between. In germline, CDR1 is LNHNV, CDR2 YYDKDF (reference sequence). The CDR3 is CATSKTGNYGYTF. CDR3 sequence (DNA): TGTGCCACCAGCAAAACAGGGAACTATGGCTACACCTTC. Variable domain in full (rest from reference TRBV15 and TRBJ1-2): DAMVIQNPRYQVTQFGKPVTLSCSQTLNHNVMYWYQQKSSQAPKLLFHYYDKDFNNEADTPDNFQSRRPNTSFCFLDIRSPGLGDTAMYLCATSKTGNYGYTFGSGTRLTVV.